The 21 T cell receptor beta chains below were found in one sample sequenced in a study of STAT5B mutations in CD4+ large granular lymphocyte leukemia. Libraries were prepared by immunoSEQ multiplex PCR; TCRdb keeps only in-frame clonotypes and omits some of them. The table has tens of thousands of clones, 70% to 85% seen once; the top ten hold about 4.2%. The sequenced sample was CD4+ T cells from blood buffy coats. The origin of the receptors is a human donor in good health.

CDR3: CASSPPGLAPDTQYF. CDR3 DNA sequence: TGTGCCAGCAGCCCGCCGGGACTAGCTCCAGATACGCAGTATTTT. The V and J genes are TRBV11-2 and TRBJ2-3; TRBD2 matches at 9 bases. Germline V gives CDR1 SGHAT, CDR2 FQNNGV. J lost 4 bases, V lost 5 bases, and 7 bases had no gene match. This CDR3 has 15 residues.

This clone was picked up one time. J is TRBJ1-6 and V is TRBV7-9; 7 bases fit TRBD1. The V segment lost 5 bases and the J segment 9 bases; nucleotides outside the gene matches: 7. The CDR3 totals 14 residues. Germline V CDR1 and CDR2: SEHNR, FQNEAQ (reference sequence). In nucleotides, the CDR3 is TGTGCCAGCAGCATAACAGGGGAAACTTCACCCCTCCACTTT. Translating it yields CASSITGETSPLHF.

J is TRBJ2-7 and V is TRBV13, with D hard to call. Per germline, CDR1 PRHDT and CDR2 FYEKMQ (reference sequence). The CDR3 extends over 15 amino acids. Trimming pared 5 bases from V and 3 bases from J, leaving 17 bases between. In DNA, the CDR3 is TGTGCCAGCAGCCCAACACCCCGTGGGTTCTACGAGCAGTACTTC. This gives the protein CASSPTPRGFYEQYF.

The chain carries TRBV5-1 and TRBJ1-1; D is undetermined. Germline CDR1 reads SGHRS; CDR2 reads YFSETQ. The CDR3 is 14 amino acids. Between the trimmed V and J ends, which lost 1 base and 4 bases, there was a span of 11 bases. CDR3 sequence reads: CASSLREYRTEAFF. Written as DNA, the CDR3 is TGCGCCAGCAGCTTGAGGGAGTATCGCACTGAAGCTTTCTTT.

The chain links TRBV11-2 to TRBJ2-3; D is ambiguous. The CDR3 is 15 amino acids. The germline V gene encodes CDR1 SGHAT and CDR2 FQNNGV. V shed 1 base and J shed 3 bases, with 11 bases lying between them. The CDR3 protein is CASSLVDPLTDTQYF. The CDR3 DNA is TGTGCCAGCAGCTTAGTAGACCCCCTAACAGATACGCAGTATTTT. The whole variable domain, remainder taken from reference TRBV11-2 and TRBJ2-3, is EAGVAQSPRYKIIEKRQSVAFWCNPISGHATLYWYQQILGQGPKLLIQFQNNGVVDDSQLPKDRFSAERLKGVDSTLKIQPAKLEDSAVYLCASSLVDPLTDTQYFGPGTRLTVL.

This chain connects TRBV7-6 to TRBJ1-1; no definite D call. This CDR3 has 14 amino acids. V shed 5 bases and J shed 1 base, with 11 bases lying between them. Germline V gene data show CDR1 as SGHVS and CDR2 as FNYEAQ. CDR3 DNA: TGTGCCAGCAGCCCGGGTCCGGGGAACACTGAAGCTTTCTTT. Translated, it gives CASSPGPGNTEAFF. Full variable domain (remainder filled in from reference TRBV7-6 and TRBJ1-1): GAGVSQSPRYKVTKRGQDVALRCDPISGHVSLYWYRQALGQGPEFLTYFNYEAQQDKSGLPNDRFSAERPEGSISTLTIQRTEQRDSAMYRCASSPGPGNTEAFFGQGTRLTVV.

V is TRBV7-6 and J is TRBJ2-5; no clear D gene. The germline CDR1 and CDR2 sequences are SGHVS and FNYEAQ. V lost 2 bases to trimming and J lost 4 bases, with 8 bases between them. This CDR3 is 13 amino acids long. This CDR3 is CASSLQRSETQYF. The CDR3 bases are TGTGCCAGCAGCTTACAGCGATCAGAGACCCAGTACTTC.

The CDR3 reads CASSQGTSGSWTDTQYF. CDR3 coding DNA: TGCGCCAGCAGCCAAGGAACTAGCGGGAGTTGGACAGATACGCAGTATTTT. The V call is TRBV4-1, the J call TRBJ2-3, with 11 bases matching TRBD2. This CDR3 is built from 17 residues. Germline V gene lookup returns CDR1 MGHRA and CDR2 YSYEKL. J lost 3 bases, V lost 1 base, and 6 bases had no gene match.

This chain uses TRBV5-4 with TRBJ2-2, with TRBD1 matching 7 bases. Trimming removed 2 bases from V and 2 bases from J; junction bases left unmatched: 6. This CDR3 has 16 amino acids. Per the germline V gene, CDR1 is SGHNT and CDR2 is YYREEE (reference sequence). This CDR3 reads CASSLGQGVNTGELFF. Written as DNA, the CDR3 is TGTGCCAGCAGCTTAGGTCAGGGGGTAAACACCGGGGAGCTGTTTTTT.

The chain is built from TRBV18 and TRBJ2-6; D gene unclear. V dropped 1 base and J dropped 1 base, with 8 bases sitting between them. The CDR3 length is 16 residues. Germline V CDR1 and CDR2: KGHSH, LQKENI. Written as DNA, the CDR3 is TGTGCCAGCTCACCACGCTCGACTTCTGGGGCCAACGTCCTGACTTTC. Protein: CASSPRSTSGANVLTF.

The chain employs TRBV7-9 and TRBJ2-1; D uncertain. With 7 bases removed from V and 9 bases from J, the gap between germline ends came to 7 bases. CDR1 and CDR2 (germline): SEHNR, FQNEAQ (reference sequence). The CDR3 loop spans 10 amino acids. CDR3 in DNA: TGTGCCAGCATCGGTCCTGAGCAGTTCTTC. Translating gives CASIGPEQFF.

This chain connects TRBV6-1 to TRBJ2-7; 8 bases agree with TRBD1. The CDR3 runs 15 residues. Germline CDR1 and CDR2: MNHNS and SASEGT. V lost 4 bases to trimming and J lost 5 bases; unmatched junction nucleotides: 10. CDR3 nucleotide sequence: TGTGCCAGCAGTGGGGTGGGACAGGTGAGCCACGAGCAGTACTTC. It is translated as CASSGVGQVSHEQYF.

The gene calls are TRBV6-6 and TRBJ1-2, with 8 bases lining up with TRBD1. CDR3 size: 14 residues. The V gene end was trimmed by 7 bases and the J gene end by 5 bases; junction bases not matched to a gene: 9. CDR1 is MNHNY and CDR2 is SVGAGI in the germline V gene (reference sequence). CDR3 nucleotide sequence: TGTGCCAGCACCCAGACAGGGGCTCGATATGGCTACACCTTC. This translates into CASTQTGARYGYTF.

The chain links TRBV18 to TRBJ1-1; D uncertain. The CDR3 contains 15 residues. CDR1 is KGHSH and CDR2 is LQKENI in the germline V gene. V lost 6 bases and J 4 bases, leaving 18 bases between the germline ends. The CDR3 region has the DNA TGTGCCAGCTCCGCAACACAACCCGGACCCACTGAAGCTTTCTTT. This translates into CASSATQPGPTEAFF.

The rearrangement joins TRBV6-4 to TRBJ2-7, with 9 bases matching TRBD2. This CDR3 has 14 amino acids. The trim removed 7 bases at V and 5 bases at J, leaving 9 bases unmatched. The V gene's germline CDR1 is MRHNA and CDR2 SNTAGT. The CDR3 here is CASNGTSRFHEQYF. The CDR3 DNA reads TGTGCCAGCAATGGGACTAGCAGGTTCCACGAGCAGTACTTC.

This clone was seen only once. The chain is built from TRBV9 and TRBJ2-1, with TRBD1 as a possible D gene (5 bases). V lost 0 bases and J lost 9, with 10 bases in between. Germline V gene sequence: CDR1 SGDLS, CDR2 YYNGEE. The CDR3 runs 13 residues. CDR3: CASSVARQSEQFF. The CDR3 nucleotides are TGTGCCAGCAGCGTAGCTAGACAGAGTGAGCAGTTCTTC.

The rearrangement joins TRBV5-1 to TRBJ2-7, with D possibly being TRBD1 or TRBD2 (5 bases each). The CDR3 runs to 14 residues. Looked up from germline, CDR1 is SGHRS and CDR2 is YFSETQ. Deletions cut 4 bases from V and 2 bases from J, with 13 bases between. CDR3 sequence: CASSAPRDPYEQYF. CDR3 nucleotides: TGCGCCAGCAGCGCTCCCAGGGACCCCTACGAGCAGTACTTC.

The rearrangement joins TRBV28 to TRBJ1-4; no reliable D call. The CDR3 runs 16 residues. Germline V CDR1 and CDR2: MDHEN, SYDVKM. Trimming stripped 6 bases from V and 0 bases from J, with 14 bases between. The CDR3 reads CASSSRRLATNEKLFF. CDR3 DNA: TGTGCCAGCAGCTCTAGACGGCTGGCAACTAATGAAAAACTGTTTTTT.

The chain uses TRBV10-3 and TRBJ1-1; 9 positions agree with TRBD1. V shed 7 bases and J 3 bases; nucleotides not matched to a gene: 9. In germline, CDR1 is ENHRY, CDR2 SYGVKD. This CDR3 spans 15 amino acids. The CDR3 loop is CAIKGDRVIDTEAFF. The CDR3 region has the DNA TGTGCCATCAAGGGGGACAGGGTTATAGACACTGAAGCTTTCTTT.

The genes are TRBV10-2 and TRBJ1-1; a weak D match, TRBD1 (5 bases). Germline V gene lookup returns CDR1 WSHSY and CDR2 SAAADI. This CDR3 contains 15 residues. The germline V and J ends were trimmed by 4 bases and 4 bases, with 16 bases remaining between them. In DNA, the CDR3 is TGCGCCAGCAGTGTGGGGGGAGTCGGGGGCACTGAAGCTTTCTTT. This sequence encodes CASSVGGVGGTEAFF.

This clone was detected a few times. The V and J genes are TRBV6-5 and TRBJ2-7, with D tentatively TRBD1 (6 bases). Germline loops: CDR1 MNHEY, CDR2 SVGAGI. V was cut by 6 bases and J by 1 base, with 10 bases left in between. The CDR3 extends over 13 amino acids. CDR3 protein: CASRGTGSYEQYF. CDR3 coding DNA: TGTGCCAGCAGGGGTACAGGGTCCTACGAGCAGTACTTC.